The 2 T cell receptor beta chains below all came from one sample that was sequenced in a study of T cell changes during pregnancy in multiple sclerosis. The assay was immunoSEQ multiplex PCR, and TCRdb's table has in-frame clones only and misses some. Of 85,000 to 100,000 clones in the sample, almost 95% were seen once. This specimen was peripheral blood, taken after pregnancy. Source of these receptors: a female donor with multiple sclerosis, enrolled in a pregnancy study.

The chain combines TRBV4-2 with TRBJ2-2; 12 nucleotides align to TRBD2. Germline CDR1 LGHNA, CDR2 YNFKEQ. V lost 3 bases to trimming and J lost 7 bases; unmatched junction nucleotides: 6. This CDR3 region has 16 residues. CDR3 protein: CASSHLVTSGGGELFF. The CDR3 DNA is TGTGCCAGCAGCCACCTAGTGACTAGCGGGGGCGGGGAGCTGTTTTTT.

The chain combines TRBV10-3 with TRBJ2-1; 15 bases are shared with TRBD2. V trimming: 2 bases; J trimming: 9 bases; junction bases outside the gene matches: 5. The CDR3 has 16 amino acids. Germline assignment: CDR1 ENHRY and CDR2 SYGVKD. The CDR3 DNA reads TGTGCCATCAGTGAGAGGACTAGCGGGGGGGCCGGTGAGCAGTTCTTC. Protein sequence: CAISERTSGGAGEQFF.